This entry lists 30 T cell receptor beta chains sequenced from one sample in a study of Graves' ophthalmopathy and Graves' hyperthyroidism (dated by TCRdb to the late 2010s). Sequencing used an Illumina HiSeq 2000. For repertoire sequencing, the TCR beta CDR3 regions were amplified from RNA transcripts. The first round was an RT-PCR using HTBI primers with the Qiagen OneStep RT-PCR kit, and this first round was followed by a second-round multiplex PCR, then size selection and purification. TCRdb redid the processing of the public reads, applying fastp at Q25 and MiXCR, and retained in-frame beta chains. Every distinct CDR3 protein forms one entry, paired with its most common genes and DNA. Present in this sample are hundreds of thousands of distinct CDR3 sequences, around 21% of which were seen just once. In total, the top ten clones hold 2.5% to 3.5% of the sample. Sequencing was done on a sample of peripheral blood. These receptors were taken from a young woman with stable Graves' hyperthyroidism. Donor details come from another sample of the same person, matched by shared clones.

The chain employs TRBV12-3 or TRBV12-4 and TRBJ2-2; D is undetermined. Trimming cost V 5 bases and J 4 bases, with 14 bases left between them. The length of the CDR3 is 15 residues. This CDR3 is CASSLRTHGTGELFF. The CDR3, as DNA: TGTGCCAGCAGTCTTAGAACTCACGGCACCGGGGAGCTGTTTTTT.

This clonotype was seen many times. The chain has TRBV6-5 and TRBJ2-7, with 8 bases fitting TRBD2. Germline V lookup: CDR1 MNHEY, CDR2 SVGAGI. The ends lost 0 bases at V and 1 base at J; junction bases unmatched: 5. This CDR3 spans 16 amino acids. CDR3 protein: CASSYSASGLSYEQYF. CDR3 DNA: TGTGCCAGCAGTTACTCGGCTAGCGGGCTTTCCTACGAGCAGTACTTC.

The CDR3 loop is CASNRDKGGYTF. CDR3 bases: TGTGCCAGCAATCGAGACAAGGGAGGCTACACCTTC. The chain couples TRBV13 to TRBJ1-2; D uncertain. Germline CDR1 reads PRHDT; CDR2 reads FYEKMQ (reference sequence). The CDR3 contains 12 residues. V gave up 7 bases and J gave up 8 bases, with 14 bases separating them.

This clonotype has at least ten counts. The J gene is TRBJ2-7, the V gene TRBV10-1; no reliable D call. This CDR3 region has 15 residues. Trimming left V 3 bases short and J 2 bases short, with 14 bases between. The germline CDR1 and CDR2 sequences are WNHNN and SYGVQD (reference sequence). Here the CDR3 reads CASSEYSIRPYEQYF. The CDR3 DNA is TGCGCCAGCAGTGAATATAGTATCCGCCCCTACGAGCAGTACTTC.

The genes are TRBV7-6 and TRBJ2-5; D uncertain. Germline CDR1 and CDR2: SGHVS and FNYEAQ. V was shortened by 5 bases and J by 5 bases, with 15 bases between the two germline ends. This CDR3 is 14 amino acids long. CDR3 nucleotide sequence: TGTGCCAGCAGCCCCATGGCCATGGCGGAGACCCAGTACTTC. This sequence encodes CASSPMAMAETQYF.

This clonotype was observed at least ten times. An end of the junction does not agree with germline; a read error may underlie this. This chain links TRBV12-3 or TRBV12-4 with TRBJ2-7; TRBD1 aligns across 9 bases. This CDR3 has 14 residues. CDR3 bases: TGTGCCAGCAGGAGGGGACAGGGTTCCTCCGAGCAGTACTTC. This gives the protein CASRRGQGSSEQYF.

V and J are TRBV12-3 or TRBV12-4 and TRBJ1-2; D is unclear. The CDR3 has 15 amino acids. Trimming pared 5 bases from V and 7 bases from J, leaving 20 bases between. The CDR3, as DNA: TGTGCCAGCAGTCACTCGCCGGGGTTCTACTCTGGCTACACCTTC. Amino acid sequence: CASSHSPGFYSGYTF.

This clonotype was counted only a few times. The chain is built from TRBV6-5 and TRBJ2-7; 7 bases align to TRBD2. The CDR3 has 14 amino acids. With 3 bases clipped from V and 6 bases from J, the junction kept 8 bases outside the gene matches. Germline V CDR1 and CDR2: MNHEY, SVGAGI. CDR3: CASSYNRGSTEQYF. The CDR3 DNA sequence: TGTGCCAGCAGTTATAATCGCGGGAGTACCGAGCAGTACTTC.

This clonotype has a count of ten or more. The chain links TRBV19 to TRBJ1-1; D gene uncertain. The CDR3 has 15 residues. Trimming stripped 7 bases from V and 1 base from J, with 16 bases between. Looked up from germline, CDR1 is LNHDA and CDR2 is SQIVND (reference sequence). For the CDR3, the DNA is TGTGCCAGTACCACAAAGTGGGAGTCGAACACTGAAGCTTTCTTT. Translating it yields CASTTKWESNTEAFF.

The chain combines TRBV2 with TRBJ1-5; D unclear. Trimming shortened V by 3 bases and J by 3 bases, and 9 bases separated the two germline ends. CDR1 is SNHLY and CDR2 is FYNNEI in the germline V gene. The CDR3 has 14 residues. CDR3 coding DNA: TGTGCCAGCAGTGATTCGGGTCTCAATCAGCCCCAGCATTTT. Its translation: CASSDSGLNQPQHF.

This clonotype appeared many times. The J gene is TRBJ2-2, the V gene TRBV6-1; D not certain. Looked up from germline, CDR1 is MNHNS and CDR2 is SASEGT. The CDR3 is 13 amino acids. Trimming removed 7 bases at V and 8 bases at J, with 14 bases between. The CDR3 spells CASTIGIGGELFF. CDR3 DNA sequence: TGTGCCAGCACCATAGGGATAGGGGGGGAGCTGTTTTTT.

V and J are TRBV19 and TRBJ2-2; the D gene is possibly TRBD2 (6 bases). V was shortened by 0 bases and J by 4 bases, with 15 bases between the two germline ends. CDR1 and CDR2 (germline): LNHDA, SQIVND (reference sequence). The CDR3 is 17 residues long. The DNA for the CDR3 is TGTGCCAGTAGTATAGATCATCGGGGGATATTCACCGGGGAGCTGTTTTTT. This translates into CASSIDHRGIFTGELFF.

This clonotype was counted ten times or more. The rearrangement links TRBV4-2 to TRBJ2-7; D gene uncertain. Deletions cut 0 bases from V and 7 bases from J, with 19 bases between. The CDR3 length is 16 residues. The germline CDR1 and CDR2 sequences are LGHNA and YNFKEQ. Written as DNA, the CDR3 is TGTGCCAGCAGCCAAGATACTCGCGGTAGTGCCTGGGAGCAGTACTTC. It translates to CASSQDTRGSAWEQYF.

The V call is TRBV6-2 or TRBV6-3, the J call TRBJ1-1, with a tentative D call TRBD1 (6 bases). Deletions cut 5 bases from V and 7 bases from J, with 32 bases between. CDR3 length: 19 amino acids. CDR1 is MNHEY, CDR2 SVGEGT, per germline. This CDR3 is CASSPIYRLRGAKFNEAFF. In DNA form, the CDR3 reads TGTGCCAGCAGTCCTATATACCGTTTGCGGGGGGCGAAATTTAATGAAGCTTTCTTT.

In this sample, this clonotype turned up many times. V gene TRBV6-2 or TRBV6-3 combines with J gene TRBJ1-1; D is undetermined. V lost 2 bases to trimming and J lost 7 bases, with 8 bases between them. The germline V gene encodes CDR1 MNHEY and CDR2 SVGEGT. The CDR3 loop spans 12 amino acids. CDR3: CASSYETYEAFF. The DNA for the CDR3 is TGTGCCAGCAGTTACGAGACTTATGAAGCTTTCTTT.

There are many counts of this clonotype. The genes are TRBV6-2 or TRBV6-3 and TRBJ2-7; 10 bases agree with TRBD2. The trim removed 0 bases at V and 4 bases at J, leaving 3 bases unmatched. Germline V gene sequence: CDR1 MNHEY, CDR2 SVGEGT. The length of the CDR3 is 15 residues. This CDR3 reads CASSYSASGSYEQYF. Written as DNA, the CDR3 is TGTGCCAGCAGTTACTCGGCTAGCGGGAGTTACGAGCAGTACTTC.

The genes are TRBV2 and TRBJ1-2; D might be TRBD1 (6 bases). The CDR3 extends over 17 amino acids. V shed 2 bases and J shed 6 bases, with 22 bases lying between them. Germline-derived CDR1 and CDR2 are SNHLY and FYNNEI. The CDR3 loop reads CASSEIGPLGGANGYTF. DNA for the CDR3: TGTGCCAGCAGTGAAATAGGGCCCTTGGGGGGCGCGAATGGCTACACCTTC.

This clonotype was picked up many times. V is TRBV7-3 and J is TRBJ2-5; D is perhaps TRBD1 (6 bases). This CDR3 is 15 amino acids long. Germline lookup yields CDR1 SGHTA and CDR2 FQGTGA. V shed 4 bases and J shed 5 bases, with 17 bases lying between them. The CDR3 nucleotides read TGTGCCAGCAGCTCCCAAGGGACACCGTCGGAGACCCAGTACTTC. It codes for CASSSQGTPSETQYF. Together with reference TRBV7-3 and TRBJ2-5, the CDR3 gives the full variable domain: GAGVSQTPSNKVTEKGKYVELRCDPISGHTALYWYRQSLGQGPEFLIYFQGTGAADDSGLPNDRFFAVRPEGSVSTLKIQRTERGDSAVYLCASSSQGTPSETQYFGPGTRLLVL.

This clonotype was seen many times. The V gene is TRBV6-2 or TRBV6-3, the J gene TRBJ1-1, with TRBD1 matching over 11 bases. Germline CDR1 reads MNHEY; CDR2 reads SVGEGT. V shed 1 base and J 3 bases; nucleotides not matched to a gene: 1. The CDR3 consists of 15 residues. Here the CDR3 reads CASSYLGQGDTEAFF. In nucleotides, the CDR3 is TGTGCCAGCAGTTACTTGGGACAGGGGGACACTGAAGCTTTCTTT.

This clonotype was recorded at least ten times. V gene TRBV6-5 combines with J gene TRBJ2-7; 7 bases agree with TRBD2. Germline CDR1 MNHEY, CDR2 SVGAGI. Trimming cost V 6 bases and J 3 bases; bases outside gene matches: 8. This CDR3 has 14 residues. The CDR3 reads CASRTGGSIYEQYF. CDR3 DNA: TGTGCCAGCAGAACCGGGGGGAGTATCTACGAGCAGTACTTC.

This clonotype occurred many times. The J gene is TRBJ2-5, the V gene TRBV29-1; D unclear. V was shortened by 6 bases and J by 1 base, with 12 bases between the two germline ends. The CDR3 is made up of 13 amino acids. Germline V gene sequence: CDR1 SQVTM, CDR2 ANQGSEA. CDR3 sequence reads: CSVDDPLQETQYF. CDR3 nucleotides: TGCAGCGTCGATGACCCCCTCCAAGAGACCCAGTACTTC.

The sample holds many counts of this clonotype. The V call is TRBV27, the J call TRBJ1-6, with D hard to call. The CDR3 is made up of 15 amino acids. Trimming took off 2 bases at V and 6 bases at J, with 11 bases between the two ends. Germline-derived CDR1 and CDR2 are MNHEY and SMNVEV (reference sequence). The CDR3 loop is CASSLRGSLNSPLHF. CDR3 nucleotide sequence: TGTGCCAGCAGTTTACGGGGATCCCTTAATTCACCCCTCCACTTT.

This rearrangement joins TRBV13 to TRBJ1-2, with 7 nucleotides matching TRBD1. J was trimmed by 5 bases and V by 4 bases; bases with no gene match: 10. This CDR3 has 15 residues. The germline V gene has CDR1 PRHDT and CDR2 FYEKMQ (reference sequence). CDR3 sequence (DNA): TGTGCCAGCAGCTCCGGGACAGCCCGCTTATATGGCTACACCTTC. This codes for CASSSGTARLYGYTF.

Ten or more counts support this clonotype. The chain links TRBV6-2 or TRBV6-3 to TRBJ2-7; possibly TRBD2 for D (6 bases). Germline CDR1 is MNHEY and CDR2 is SVGEGT. The CDR3 is 14 amino acids. V was pared by 2 bases and J by 2 bases, with 10 bases between. The DNA for the CDR3 is TGTGCCAGCAGTTACGAGACTAGGCCCTACGAGCAGTACTTC. Residues: CASSYETRPYEQYF.

Only a few counts were recorded for this clonotype. The V and J genes are TRBV27 and TRBJ2-2, with TRBD2 matching 10 bases. Losses at the gene ends were 5 bases for V and 4 bases for J; bases not matched to a gene: 4. The CDR3 loop spans 15 amino acids. In germline, CDR1 is MNHEY, CDR2 SMNVEV (reference sequence). Here the CDR3 DNA reads TGTGCCAGCAGTACCAGACTAGCGGGCACCGGGGAGCTGTTTTTT. This codes for CASSTRLAGTGELFF.

The chain employs TRBV20-1 and TRBJ2-7; 7 nucleotides align to TRBD2. The junction had 15 bases not matched to a gene; V was cut back by 6 bases and J by 4 bases. CDR1 is DFQATT and CDR2 is SNEGSKA in the germline V gene (reference sequence). This CDR3 is 15 amino acids long. CDR3 DNA sequence: TGCAGTGCCGCCGGGACTACCGCAGTACAATACGAGCAGTACTTC. Its translation: CSAAGTTAVQYEQYF.

This clonotype was seen many times. The chain employs TRBV11-2 and TRBJ2-5; D is perhaps TRBD1 (6 bases). In germline, CDR1 is SGHAT, CDR2 FQNNGV. This CDR3 spans 13 amino acids. V was clipped by 6 bases and J by 5 bases, with 13 bases between them. The CDR3 here is CASSSQGLETQYF. The CDR3 DNA reads TGTGCCAGCAGTTCACAGGGATTGGAGACCCAGTACTTC.

There are many counts of this clonotype. The chain uses TRBV7-9 and TRBJ1-1; D is undetermined. Germline V gene data show CDR1 as SEHNR and CDR2 as FQNEAQ (reference sequence). Deletions cut 5 bases from V and 5 bases from J, with 6 bases between. The CDR3 consists of 11 residues. The CDR3 DNA reads TGTGCCAGCAGCCAAATAACTGAAGCTTTCTTT. The encoded protein is CASSQITEAFF.

This clonotype was observed many times. J is TRBJ1-6 and V is TRBV6-2 or TRBV6-3; TRBD1 matches 8 bases. Per germline, CDR1 MNHEY and CDR2 SVGEGT. This CDR3 contains 19 residues. The trim removed 0 bases at V and 4 bases at J, leaving 11 bases unmatched. DNA for the CDR3: TGTGCCAGCAGTTACTCGTTGGGGGGACAGGAGGATTATAATTCACCCCTCCACTTT. Protein sequence: CASSYSLGGQEDYNSPLHF.

This clonotype has at least ten counts. V is TRBV20-1 and J is TRBJ2-6, with D hard to call. CDR1 is DFQATT and CDR2 is SNEGSKA in the germline V gene (reference sequence). V lost 3 bases and J lost 2, with 5 bases in between. CDR3 length: 13 amino acids. CDR3 amino acids: CSARSAGANVLTF. The CDR3 DNA is TGCAGTGCTAGGTCGGCTGGGGCCAACGTCCTGACTTTC.